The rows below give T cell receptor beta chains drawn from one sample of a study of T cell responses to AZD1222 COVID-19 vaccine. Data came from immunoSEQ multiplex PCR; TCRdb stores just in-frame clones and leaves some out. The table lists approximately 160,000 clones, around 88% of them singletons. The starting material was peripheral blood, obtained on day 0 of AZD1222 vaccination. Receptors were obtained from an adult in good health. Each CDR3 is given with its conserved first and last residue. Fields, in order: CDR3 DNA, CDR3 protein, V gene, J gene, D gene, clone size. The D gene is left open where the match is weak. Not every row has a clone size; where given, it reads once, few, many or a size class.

TGTGCCAGCAGCACCCGGACTAGCGGGAGCGATGAGCAGTTCTTC	CASSTRTSGSDEQFF	TRBV4-2	TRBJ2-1	TRBD2	.
TGTGCCAGCAGCCCCGGACAGGGGGCAACCTACGAGCAGTACTTC	CASSPGQGATYEQYF	TRBV11-3	TRBJ2-7	TRBD1	.
TGTGCCAGCAGCCAAGCAGAGGGACAGGGTTATGAGCAGTTCTTC	CASSQAEGQGYEQFF	TRBV4-2	TRBJ2-1	TRBD1	once
TGTGCCAGCAGCTTATTTGTGGGACTAGCGGGCCGCACAGATACGCAGTATTTT	CASSLFVGLAGRTDTQYF	TRBV7-2	TRBJ2-3	TRBD2	.
TGTGCCAGCAGCGTGACGGGACAGGGGAACACTGAAGCTTTCTTT	CASSVTGQGNTEAFF	TRBV9	TRBJ1-1	TRBD1	few
TGCGCCAGCAGCCCCTACATTGGGGGACTGAACACTGAAGCTTTCTTT	CASSPYIGGLNTEAFF	TRBV5-1	TRBJ1-1	.	.
TGTGCCAGCAGCTTACAGGGCCCTGGCACTGAAGCTTTCTTT	CASSLQGPGTEAFF	TRBV5-6	TRBJ1-1	.	.
TGTGCCAGCAGTTTGGGGGGATCCTACGAGCAGTACTTC	CASSLGGSYEQYF	TRBV27	TRBJ2-7	.	.
TGTGCCAGCAGCTTGGGACTAGCGGGGGTATACGAGCAGTACTTC	CASSLGLAGVYEQYF	TRBV7-2	TRBJ2-7	TRBD2	.
TGTGCCAGCAGCCTATCGGCGGGAACACCGACAGATACGCAGTATTTT	CASSLSAGTPTDTQYF	TRBV7-2	TRBJ2-3	.	.